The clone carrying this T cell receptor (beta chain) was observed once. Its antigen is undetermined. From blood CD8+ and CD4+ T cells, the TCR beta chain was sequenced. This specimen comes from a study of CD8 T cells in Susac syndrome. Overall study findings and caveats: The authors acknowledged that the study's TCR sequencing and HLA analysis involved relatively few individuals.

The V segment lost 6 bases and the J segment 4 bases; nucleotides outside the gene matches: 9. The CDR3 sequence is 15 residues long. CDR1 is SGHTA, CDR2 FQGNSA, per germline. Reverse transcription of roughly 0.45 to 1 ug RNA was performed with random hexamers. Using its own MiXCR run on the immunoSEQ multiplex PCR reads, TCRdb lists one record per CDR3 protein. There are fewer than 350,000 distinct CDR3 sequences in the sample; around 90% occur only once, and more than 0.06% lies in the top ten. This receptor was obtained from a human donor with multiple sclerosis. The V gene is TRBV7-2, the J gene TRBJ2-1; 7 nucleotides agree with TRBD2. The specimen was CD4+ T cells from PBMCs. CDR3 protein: CASSTGSGGYNEQFF. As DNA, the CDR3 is TGTGCCAGCAGTACTGGGTCGGGGGGTTACAATGAGCAGTTCTTC.